This TCR beta chain was sequenced for a study of vaccination effects on CD4 cells after COVID-19. Looking at the study overall: ViraFEST used viral peptide pools to expand antigen-specific CD4+ T cells before sequencing.

Findings of the study overall: Marked clonal contraction of both clone types appeared late after vaccination.

V lost 3 bases to trimming and J lost 1 base, with 10 bases between them. CDR1 and CDR2 from the germline V gene are SGHNT and YYREEE (reference sequence). The CDR3 runs 14 residues. Produced via immunoSEQ multiplex PCR; TCRdb's table is partial and in-frame only. The sample has over 45,000 clones; 70% to 80% are singletons. On this clone itself: The antigen is undetermined.

On approximately day 9 of culture, CD4+ T cells were separated out. Nobody among the vaccine recipients had prior SARS-CoV-2 infection (nucleocapsid antibodies were negative). Days 3 and 7 saw half the medium replaced with IL-2 medium. The chain employs TRBV5-4 and TRBJ1-1; D call uncertain. The source of this sequence is a human donor who received a COVID-19 vaccine. The source was CD4+ T cells from PBMCs cultured without peptide, collected before COVID-19 vaccination. The CDR3 DNA reads as TGTGCCAGCAGCTCCCCTGGCGAGAACACTGAAGCTTTCTTT. It specifies CASSSPGENTEAFF. Variable domain in full (rest from reference TRBV5-4 and TRBJ1-1): ETGVTQSPTHLIKTRGQQVTLRCSSQSGHNTVSWYQQALGQGPQFIFQYYREEENGRGNFPPRFSGLQFPNYSSELNVNALELDDSALYLCASSSPGENTEAFFGQGTRLTVV.